What follows are 9 T cell receptor beta chains derived from one specimen sequenced in a study of blood T cell repertoires in COVID-19. Some clones are missing from TCRdb's copy, which holds only in-frame ones; the method was immunoSEQ multiplex PCR. The table has 150,000 to 200,000 clones, around 72% seen once. The sample comprised peripheral blood. These TCRs come from a woman at least 80 years old with acute or convalescent COVID-19.

The gene calls are TRBV6-5 and TRBJ1-3; 11 bases are a match to TRBD1. The CDR3 is 16 residues long. Germline-derived CDR1 and CDR2 are MNHEY and SVGAGI. The V and J ends lost 4 bases and 6 bases, in that order; junction bases with no gene match: 8. CDR3 region: CASSSGTGGLQNTIYF. The DNA for the CDR3 is TGTGCCAGCAGTTCCGGGACAGGGGGACTACAAAACACCATATATTTT.

This chain uses TRBV2 with TRBJ2-1; 7 bases are a match to TRBD2. Germline V gene lookup returns CDR1 SNHLY and CDR2 FYNNEI. The CDR3 totals 13 residues. The V gene end was trimmed by 3 bases and the J gene end by 5 bases; junction bases not matched to a gene: 1. CDR3 in DNA: TGTGCCAGCAGTGACCTAGCGGACAATGAGCAGTTCTTC. This codes for CASSDLADNEQFF.

The chain employs TRBV10-1 and TRBJ1-3, with TRBD1 as a possible D gene (6 bases). Germline V CDR1 and CDR2: WNHNN, SYGVQD (reference sequence). The CDR3 has 13 amino acids. Trimming took off 6 bases at V and 0 bases at J, with 6 bases between the two ends. This CDR3 reads CASSRGSGNTIYF. The CDR3 DNA reads as TGCGCCAGCAGCAGGGGCTCTGGAAACACCATATATTTT.

This clone was observed at least ten times. The chain joins TRBV7-3 to TRBJ2-5, with a tentative D call TRBD2 (5 bases). Trimming pared 1 base from V and 4 bases from J, leaving 7 bases between. The CDR3 consists of 13 residues. CDR1 is SGHTA and CDR2 is FQGTGA in the germline V gene. For the CDR3, the DNA is TGTGCCAGCAGCTTAAGAGAGGGAGAGACCCAGTACTTC. Amino acid sequence: CASSLREGETQYF.

The chain has TRBV15 and TRBJ2-7; D possibly corresponds to TRBD1 (6 bases). V lost 0 bases, J lost 2 bases, and 8 bases lay in between. This CDR3 comprises 14 residues. Germline lookup yields CDR1 LNHNV and CDR2 YYDKDF (reference sequence). The CDR3: CATSRDKGAYEQYF. The DNA for the CDR3 is TGTGCCACCAGCAGAGATAAGGGGGCCTACGAGCAGTACTTC. Combining the CDR3 with reference TRBV15 and TRBJ2-7 gives the whole variable domain DAMVIQNPRYQVTQFGKPVTLSCSQTLNHNVMYWYQQKSSQAPKLLFHYYDKDFNNEADTPDNFQSRRPNTSFCFLDIRSPGLGDTAMYLCATSRDKGAYEQYFGPGTRLTVT.

This clone was seen just once. V usage is TRBV20-1 and J usage is TRBJ2-1, with TRBD2 identical over 7 bases. The V gene end was trimmed by 3 bases and the J gene end by 0 bases; junction bases not matched to a gene: 14. From germline, CDR1 is DFQATT and CDR2 SNEGSKA (reference sequence). The CDR3 has 18 amino acids. CDR3 in DNA: TGCAGTGCTAGTGGGAGCGGGACCCGAAAAAGCTCCTACAATGAGCAGTTCTTC. This gives the protein CSASGSGTRKSSYNEQFF.

In this sample, this clone turned up many times. The chain recombines TRBV5-1 with TRBJ2-1, with a tentative D call TRBD2 (6 bases). Trimming removed 0 bases from V and 2 bases from J, with 12 bases in between. This CDR3 comprises 16 residues. In germline, CDR1 is SGHRS, CDR2 YFSETQ. CDR3 residues: CASSLDPGDTYNEQFF. CDR3 in DNA: TGCGCCAGCAGCTTGGATCCGGGAGATACCTACAATGAGCAGTTCTTC.

This sequence joins TRBV7-2 and TRBJ1-2; 8 bases map to TRBD1. J was trimmed by 4 bases and V by 4 bases; bases with no gene match: 2. CDR1 is SGHTA, CDR2 FQGNSA, per germline. The CDR3 is 13 amino acids. CDR3 coding DNA: TGTGCCAGCAGCTCGGGACAGGCCTATGGCTACACCTTC. Translated: CASSSGQAYGYTF.

The chain uses TRBV3-1 (or the pseudogene TRBV3-2) and TRBJ2-7, with TRBD2 matching over 9 bases. The germline gives CDR1 LGHDT, CDR2 YNNKEL (reference sequence). This CDR3 has 13 amino acids. The junction had 7 bases not matched to a gene; V was cut back by 6 bases and J by 7 bases. CDR3 coding DNA: TGTGCCAGCAGTAGCGGGAGTTTTGGGGAGCAGTACTTC. Protein: CASSSGSFGEQYF.